These 21 T cell receptor beta chains originate from one sample sequenced in a study of technical replicates of blood from several donors. Measured with immunoSEQ multiplex PCR; TCRdb has only the in-frame clones, and not every one. The sample lists about 82,000 clones, 80% to 95% occurring once. Sequenced material: T cells isolated from PBMCs. These receptors all stem from a human donor in good health.

The rearrangement joins TRBV18 to TRBJ1-1; D not certain. The CDR3 spans 15 residues. CDR1 KGHSH and CDR2 LQKENI come from the germline V gene. Trimming pared 3 bases from V and 1 base from J, leaving 12 bases between. DNA for the CDR3: TGTGCCAGCTCACCTGGCGGGGTGGAGAACACTGAAGCTTTCTTT. Its translation is CASSPGGVENTEAFF.

The gene calls are TRBV4-1 and TRBJ2-6; D may be TRBD2 (6 bases). The germline CDR1 and CDR2 sequences are MGHRA and YSYEKL. This CDR3 has 16 residues. V was shortened by 1 base and J by 3 bases, with 10 bases between the two germline ends. The DNA of the CDR3 is TGCGCCAGCAGCCAAGGTGGAGGGAGTGGGGCCAACGTCCTGACTTTC. It translates to CASSQGGGSGANVLTF.

The chain uses TRBV5-4 and TRBJ2-7; 10 bases match TRBD2. CDR1 and CDR2 from the germline V gene are SGHNT and YYREEE (reference sequence). Losses at the gene ends were 4 bases for V and 2 bases for J; bases not matched to a gene: 6. This CDR3 is built from 15 residues. As DNA, the CDR3 is TGTGCCAGCAGCCCCGGGACTAGCGATGCCTACGAGCAGTACTTC. Its translation is CASSPGTSDAYEQYF.

J is TRBJ2-2 and V is TRBV2, with D perhaps matching TRBD1 (6 bases). Trimming pared 3 bases from V and 2 bases from J, leaving 19 bases between. The CDR3 length is 18 residues. The V gene's germline CDR1 is SNHLY and CDR2 FYNNEI. The chain's CDR3 is CASSERIPGTSNTGELFF. CDR3 DNA sequence: TGTGCCAGCAGTGAGCGTATACCAGGGACAAGTAACACCGGGGAGCTGTTTTTT. The full variable domain, with the rest looked up from reference TRBV2 and TRBJ2-2, is EPEVTQTPSHQVTQMGQEVILRCVPISNHLYFYWYRQILGQKVEFLVSFYNNEISEKSEIFDDQFSVERPDGSNFTLKIRSTKLEDSAMYFCASSERIPGTSNTGELFFGEGSRLTVL.

CDR3 region: CASGFSGNPQETQYF. CDR3 in DNA: TGTGCTAGTGGTTTCTCGGGGAACCCCCAAGAGACCCAGTACTTC. V and J are TRBV12-5 and TRBJ2-5, with a possible D match to TRBD2 (5 bases). The CDR3 totals 15 residues. Trimming left V 3 bases short and J 1 base short, with 12 bases between. CDR1 and CDR2 from the germline V gene are LGHNT and FRNRAP.

The sample holds one count of this clone. The J gene is TRBJ1-1, the V gene TRBV5-1; TRBD1 aligns across 8 bases. With V trimmed by 4 bases and J by 4 bases, 15 bases remained unmatched. CDR1 and CDR2 from the germline V gene are SGHRS and YFSETQ. The CDR3 is 17 residues long. CDR3 DNA sequence: TGCGCCAGCAGCCCCGGGACAGGTAGGCGACTGGGCACTGAAGCTTTCTTT. As protein: CASSPGTGRRLGTEAFF.

The genes are TRBV15 and TRBJ2-2; 12 bases agree with TRBD2. V dropped 1 base and J dropped 3; count of bases not matched to a gene: 0. The CDR3 sequence is 16 residues long. Germline V gives CDR1 LNHNV, CDR2 YYDKDF (reference sequence). The CDR3 region is CATSRGLAGDTGELFF. As DNA, the CDR3 is TGTGCCACCAGCAGAGGACTAGCGGGGGACACCGGGGAGCTGTTTTTT.

The J gene is TRBJ2-1, the V gene TRBV6-6; D perhaps matches TRBD1 (6 bases). The ends were cut back, 5 bases at V and 10 bases at J, with 12 bases in the middle. CDR1 and CDR2 from the germline V gene are MNHNY and SVGAGI (reference sequence). The CDR3 is 12 residues long. CDR3 in amino acids: CASSPPQGEQFF. DNA of the CDR3: TGTGCCAGCAGTCCCCCTCAGGGGGAGCAGTTCTTC.

J is TRBJ1-2 and V is TRBV5-4; a possible D gene is TRBD1 (5 bases). CDR3 length: 14 amino acids. V lost 2 bases to trimming and J lost 2 bases, with 10 bases between them. Germline V lookup: CDR1 SGHNT, CDR2 YYREEE (reference sequence). The CDR3 region has the DNA TGTGCCAGCAGCTTCGGGGGAGGGAACTATGGCTACACCTTC. It translates to CASSFGGGNYGYTF.

The chain is built from TRBV6-1 and TRBJ1-2; D is undetermined. Per germline, CDR1 MNHNS and CDR2 SASEGT. The CDR3 is 11 residues long. V shed 9 bases and J shed 1 base, with 6 bases lying between them. The CDR3 DNA sequence: TGTGCCAGTAGCCTTAACTATGGCTACACCTTC. It is translated as CASSLNYGYTF.

This clone occurred once. The chain links TRBV6-6 to TRBJ1-5; 9 bases fit TRBD1. The CDR3 totals 14 residues. Germline CDR1 is MNHNY and CDR2 is SVGAGI (reference sequence). Trimming at V came to 8 bases and at J to 5 bases, leaving 7 bases not matched to a gene. The CDR3 sequence: CASGNTGGDQPQHF. For the CDR3, the DNA is TGTGCCAGCGGAAATACAGGGGGCGATCAGCCCCAGCATTTT.

The CDR3 DNA follows: TGCGCCAGCAGATGGGGCACAGTCGAAGGGGAGACCCAGTACTTC. Its translation: CASRWGTVEGETQYF. The gene calls are TRBV5-1 and TRBJ2-5; D is possibly TRBD1 (5 bases). V was trimmed by 5 bases and J by 5 bases, leaving 19 bases between them. From germline, CDR1 is SGHRS and CDR2 YFSETQ. This CDR3 region has 15 residues.

The chain employs TRBV19 and TRBJ1-5; D unresolved. From germline, CDR1 is LNHDA and CDR2 SQIVND (reference sequence). The CDR3 length is 18 residues. Trimming stripped 4 bases from V and 3 bases from J, with 22 bases between. Here the CDR3 reads CASSTPREGRIINQPQHF. DNA for the CDR3: TGTGCCAGTAGTACTCCTCGAGAGGGCCGGATTATCAATCAGCCCCAGCATTTT. Based on the CDR3 plus reference TRBV19 and TRBJ1-5, the full variable domain is DGGITQSPKYLFRKEGQNVTLSCEQNLNHDAMYWYRQDPGQGLRLIYYSQIVNDFQKGDIAEGYSVSREKKESFPLTVTSAQKNPTAFYLCASSTPREGRIINQPQHFGDGTRLSIL.

This chain connects TRBV6-5 to TRBJ2-2, with a possible D match to TRBD1 (6 bases). The V and J ends lost 8 bases and 7 bases respectively, with 17 bases between them. CDR1 and CDR2 from the germline V gene are MNHEY and SVGAGI. The CDR3 loop spans 14 amino acids. The DNA for the CDR3 is TGTGCCAGCGTCAAACAGGGAGCTGGCGGGGAGCTGTTTTTT. Amino acid sequence: CASVKQGAGGELFF.

The chain couples TRBV4-1 to TRBJ2-7, with TRBD2 identical over 10 bases. Trimming removed 0 bases from V and 4 bases from J; junction bases left unmatched: 6. The CDR3 extends over 16 amino acids. Germline V gene data show CDR1 as MGHRA and CDR2 as YSYEKL. CDR3 coding DNA: TGCGCCAGCAGCCAAGAAAAGCGGGGGGGCAGGTACGAGCAGTACTTC. It translates to CASSQEKRGGRYEQYF.

This rearrangement joins TRBV7-8 to TRBJ1-1; 7 bases are a match to TRBD1. The CDR3 has 16 residues. Germline CDR1 and CDR2: SGHVS and FQNEAQ. After removal of 4 bases from V and 2 bases from J, the junction contained 10 bases not matched to a gene. The CDR3 spells CASSSRTGTDNTEAFF. The CDR3 DNA follows: TGTGCCAGCAGCTCCCGAACCGGGACAGACAACACTGAAGCTTTCTTT.

The gene calls are TRBV7-2 and TRBJ2-2; no clear D. Germline CDR1 SGHTA, CDR2 FQGNSA. The V end was cut by 1 base, the J end by 5 bases, with 11 bases between. This CDR3 spans 15 amino acids. CDR3 protein: CASSLVGVVTGELFF. DNA of the CDR3: TGTGCCAGCAGCTTAGTCGGTGTGGTAACCGGGGAGCTGTTTTTT.

The gene calls are TRBV15 and TRBJ1-1, with D hard to call. Germline loops: CDR1 LNHNV, CDR2 YYDKDF (reference sequence). V lost 0 bases and J lost 1, with 9 bases in between. This CDR3 has 15 amino acids. The CDR3: CATSRDPGENTEAFF. The DNA for the CDR3 is TGTGCCACCAGCAGAGATCCCGGGGAGAACACTGAAGCTTTCTTT.

In regard to this clone: At one of its ends the junction is not consistent with the germline gene, which may arise from a read error. V is TRBV5-5 and J is TRBJ2-7, with D perhaps TRBD2 (6 bases). This CDR3 has 16 amino acids. Germline V gene data show CDR1 as SGHKS and CDR2 as YYEKEE (reference sequence). The CDR3 spells CASSLGLAYRSYEQYF. CDR3 coding DNA: TGTGCCAGCAGTTTGGGCCTAGCGTACCGTTCCTACGAGCAGTACTTC. Full variable domain (missing parts from reference TRBV5-5 and TRBJ2-7): DAGVTQSPTHLIKTRGQQVTLRCSPISGHKSVSWYQQVLGQGPQFIFQYYEKEERGRGNFPDRFSARQFPNYSSELNVNALLLGDSALYLCASSLGLAYRSYEQYFGPGTRLTVT.

The chain links TRBV7-9 to TRBJ2-5, with 9 bases that match TRBD1. Germline trimming cut 5 bases from V and 2 bases from J; bases unmatched to any gene: 18. The CDR3 totals 19 residues. Per germline, CDR1 SEHNR and CDR2 FQNEAQ (reference sequence). The CDR3 here is CASSHDLPVGTGIQETQYF. The CDR3 DNA is TGTGCCAGCAGCCACGACTTACCTGTGGGGACAGGGATTCAAGAGACCCAGTACTTC.

This chain joins TRBV11-2 and TRBJ1-1; D is unclear. Per germline, CDR1 SGHAT and CDR2 FQNNGV. V dropped 5 bases and J dropped 13 bases, with 17 bases sitting between them. The CDR3 runs 12 residues. CDR3 sequence (DNA): TGTGCCAGCAGCCCCCCCCGGACCCGGGGTTTCTTT. Protein product: CASSPPRTRGFF. Looking up the rest from reference TRBV11-2 and TRBJ1-1 gives the full variable domain: EAGVAQSPRYKIIEKRQSVAFWCNPISGHATLYWYQQILGQGPKLLIQFQNNGVVDDSQLPKDRFSAERLKGVDSTLKIQPAKLEDSAVYLCASSPPRTRGFFGQGTRLTVV.